The rows below give T cell receptor beta chains drawn from one sample of a study of blood T cell repertoires in COVID-19. The assay was immunoSEQ multiplex PCR, and TCRdb's table has in-frame clones only and misses some. The sample consists of 250,000 or so clones, approximately 80% of them appearing once. Sequences were obtained from PBMCs or T cells enriched from blood (not recorded which). The receptors shown here come from a man aged 55 to 69 who had recovered from COVID-19. Each CDR3 is given with its conserved first and last residue.

TRBJ1-1	TRBV5-6	CASSFWDRETEAFF
TRBJ1-3	TRBV7-2	CASSPFEPGTGSNTIYF
TRBJ1-2	TRBV27	CASTSLSDSNYGYTF
TRBJ2-1	TRBV27	CASSLYTGTRSYNEQFF
TRBJ2-7	TRBV3-1/TRBV3-2	CASSQDNGRQFAYEQYF
TRBJ2-1	TRBV6-1	CASSDGGEQFF
TRBJ2-2	TRBV7-8	CASSTGGGVAGELFF
TRBJ1-6	TRBV7-8	CASSLVWDGEGSPLHF
TRBJ1-2	TRBV19	CASSIEGGYYGYTF
TRBJ2-1	TRBV27	CASSLAPTQNEQFF
TRBJ2-1	TRBV7-8	CASSPTEGTYNEQFF
TRBJ1-1	TRBV5-5	CASSRDSPNTEAFF
TRBJ1-6	TRBV19	CASSIGGQGDNSPLHF
TRBJ1-2	TRBV19	CASTQRGAYYGYTF
TRBJ1-3	TRBV7-8	CASSLGTGKGTIYF
TRBJ1-6	TRBV4-2	CASSQLGQGSSPLHF
TRBJ1-2	TRBV4-3	CASSQGGFYGYTF
TRBJ2-5	TRBV5-8	CASSKKSRGETQYF
TRBJ1-5	TRBV27	CASSPRGRSNQPQHF
TRBJ1-1	TRBV29-1	CSVEMNTEAFF
TRBJ2-7	TRBV2	CASSGWDRVYEQYF
TRBJ2-1	TRBV10-1	CASSVGRGRLSYNEQFF
TRBJ1-3	TRBV28	CASKQGYGNTIYF
TRBJ2-1	TRBV4-2	CASSPPTGFNEQFF
TRBJ2-6	TRBV7-3	CASSSFGSGANVLTF
TRBJ1-2	TRBV2	CASSKMGLNLNYGYTF
TRBJ1-4	TRBV2	CASSGTPESEKLFF
TRBJ2-7	TRBV4-1	CASSQEAHVYEQYF
TRBJ1-6	TRBV5-6	CASSLSIGQSYNSPLHF
TRBJ2-5	TRBV6-4	CASSSTGAPWETQYF
TRBJ1-5	TRBV6-2/TRBV6-3	CASSYSRGGAQPQHF
TRBJ1-2	TRBV10-3	CAISESDRAAGYTF
TRBJ1-2	TRBV2	CASSEARGGLRDRGPLGYGYTF
TRBJ1-4	TRBV7-9	CASSLVSGAGEKLFF
TRBJ2-7	TRBV11-3	CASSSTASYEQYF
TRBJ2-2	TRBV21-1	CARQGGAGRETNTGELFF
TRBJ2-7	TRBV7-9	CASSLTGYEQYF
TRBJ1-6	TRBV4-2	CASSQDDSIYNSPLHF
TRBJ2-7	TRBV19	CASSPSGDPSYEQYF
TRBJ1-1	TRBV7-9	CASSPGDREQAFF
TRBJ1-2	TRBV7-8	CASSGSFYGYTF
TRBJ2-7	TRBV5-1	CASSAQGYEQYF
TRBJ1-2	TRBV6-2/TRBV6-3	CASIPGLDYGYTF
TRBJ2-3	TRBV10-3	CAISESDREGDTQYF